These 30 T cell receptor beta chains share one sample of origin, sequenced in a study of blood T cell repertoires in COVID-19. This table comes from immunoSEQ multiplex PCR, and its TCRdb copy is limited to in-frame clones, with some not included. Of some 70,000 clones detected, 70% to 85% appear once; the ten largest clones hold less than 15%. Material: peripheral blood. The receptors stem from a man aged 45-65 years with COVID-19, enrolled during active disease.

The chain uses TRBV5-1 and TRBJ2-7; 7 bases are shared with TRBD2. The germline V gene encodes CDR1 SGHRS and CDR2 YFSETQ. The CDR3 contains 14 residues. J gave up 2 bases and V 6 bases, and 8 bases lay outside the gene matches. The DNA of the CDR3 is TGCGCCAGCACCCCCTCCGGGGGGACCTACGAGCAGTACTTC. Translation gives CASTPSGGTYEQYF.

V gene TRBV19 combines with J gene TRBJ2-1; 8 nucleotides align to TRBD1. With 4 bases clipped from V and 9 bases from J, the junction kept 8 bases outside the gene matches. Germline CDR1 reads LNHDA; CDR2 reads SQIVND (reference sequence). The CDR3 runs 14 residues. CDR3 nucleotide sequence: TGTGCCAGTAGTAACCAGGGGGCCCGGGGTGAGCAGTTCTTC. Translating gives CASSNQGARGEQFF.

The V gene is TRBV12-3 or TRBV12-4, the J gene TRBJ2-2; possibly TRBD1 for D (5 bases). The CDR3 has 13 residues. Trimming left V 7 bases short and J 6 bases short, with 12 bases between. The CDR3 reads CASISLGAGELFF. CDR3 bases: TGTGCCAGCATTAGCCTAGGGGCCGGGGAGCTGTTTTTT.

The chain combines TRBV27 with TRBJ2-1, with 7 bases fitting TRBD1. V was pared by 0 bases and J by 6 bases, with 2 bases of the junction left unmatched. This CDR3 region has 14 residues. In germline, CDR1 is MNHEY, CDR2 SMNVEV (reference sequence). The CDR3 nucleotides are TGTGCCAGCAGTTTATCGACAGGGTTCAATGAGCAGTTCTTC. It is translated as CASSLSTGFNEQFF.

The chain couples TRBV11-2 to TRBJ2-7; 10 positions agree with TRBD2. The germline CDR1 and CDR2 sequences are SGHAT and FQNNGV. V trimming: 4 bases; J trimming: 3 bases; junction bases outside the gene matches: 12. The CDR3 extends over 17 amino acids. The CDR3 is CASSSPLIRTSGYEQYF. The CDR3 bases are TGTGCCAGCAGCTCCCCCCTTATACGGACTAGCGGCTACGAGCAGTACTTC.

The chain's CDR3 is CASSPDGGSGNTIYF. The CDR3, as DNA: TGTGCCAGCAGCCCGGACGGAGGCTCTGGAAACACCATATATTTT. The V and J genes are TRBV6-5 and TRBJ1-3; D gene ambiguous. CDR1 and CDR2 (germline): MNHEY, SVGAGI. This CDR3 region has 15 residues. V gave up 6 bases and J gave up 0 bases, with 12 bases separating them.

The J gene is TRBJ2-5, the V gene TRBV2, with D possibly matching TRBD1 (6 bases). The CDR3 contains 14 residues. V was trimmed by 2 bases and J by 5 bases, leaving 12 bases between them. Germline values: CDR1 SNHLY, CDR2 FYNNEI. The CDR3 here is CASSEWGRGETQYF. CDR3 DNA: TGTGCCAGCAGTGAATGGGGGCGCGGGGAGACCCAGTACTTC. The full variable domain, its missing parts supplied by reference TRBV2 and TRBJ2-5, is EPEVTQTPSHQVTQMGQEVILRCVPISNHLYFYWYRQILGQKVEFLVSFYNNEISEKSEIFDDQFSVERPDGSNFTLKIRSTKLEDSAMYFCASSEWGRGETQYFGPGTRLLVL.

For the CDR3, the DNA is TGCAGTGCTAGTGGACAGGGGGCTGGCACTGAAGCTTTCTTT. Amino acid sequence: CSASGQGAGTEAFF. The V call is TRBV20-1, the J call TRBJ1-1; TRBD1 matches at 11 bases. This CDR3 region has 14 residues. The germline gives CDR1 DFQATT, CDR2 SNEGSKA (reference sequence). The J segment lost 4 bases and the V segment lost 3 bases, leaving 4 bases of the junction unmatched.

This clone was seen just once. This chain connects TRBV30 to TRBJ1-2; D uncertain. The CDR3 covers 12 residues. V was cut by 0 bases and J by 8 bases, with 10 bases left in between. Germline loops: CDR1 GTSNPN, CDR2 SVGIG (reference sequence). For the CDR3, the DNA is TGTGCCTGGAGTGTAACAGAAAGAGGCTACACCTTC. Translating it yields CAWSVTERGYTF. Combining the CDR3 with reference TRBV30 and TRBJ1-2 gives the whole variable domain SQTIHQWPATLVQPVGSPLSLECTVEGTSNPNLYWYRQAAGRGLQLLFYSVGIGQISSEVPQNLSASRPQDRQFILSSKKLLLSDSGFYLCAWSVTERGYTFGSGTRLTVV.

The rearrangement links TRBV5-5 to TRBJ1-3, with D hard to call. Trimming took 4 bases from V and 4 from J, leaving 12 bases between them. The germline V gene encodes CDR1 SGHKS and CDR2 YYEKEE (reference sequence). This CDR3 is built from 14 residues. CDR3 bases: TGTGCCAGCAGCCAACAGAGTTTCGGAAACACCATATATTTT. It encodes CASSQQSFGNTIYF. Variable domain in full (rest from reference TRBV5-5 and TRBJ1-3): DAGVTQSPTHLIKTRGQQVTLRCSPISGHKSVSWYQQVLGQGPQFIFQYYEKEERGRGNFPDRFSARQFPNYSSELNVNALLLGDSALYLCASSQQSFGNTIYFGEGSWLTVV.

This chain joins TRBV15 and TRBJ2-3, with a tentative D call TRBD1 (6 bases). CDR3 length equals 16 residues. V shed 1 base and J shed 5 bases, with 16 bases lying between them. The V gene's germline CDR1 is LNHNV and CDR2 YYDKDF (reference sequence). This chain's CDR3 is CATSRAWGTSGDTQYF. CDR3 nucleotide sequence: TGTGCCACCAGCAGAGCGTGGGGGACATCTGGAGATACGCAGTATTTT.

This rearrangement joins TRBV2 to TRBJ2-7; a weak D match, TRBD1 (6 bases). The CDR3 covers 13 residues. The germline gives CDR1 SNHLY, CDR2 FYNNEI. The V gene lost 4 bases and the J gene lost 2 bases, with 9 bases spanning the gap. The CDR3 coding sequence is TGTGCCAGCAGTGTCGAGGGGGCCTACGAGCAGTACTTC. Protein: CASSVEGAYEQYF.

This chain joins TRBV4-2 and TRBJ2-1, with 10 bases identical to TRBD2. Germline CDR1 is LGHNA and CDR2 is YNFKEQ. With 0 bases clipped from V and 0 bases from J, the junction kept 8 bases outside the gene matches. The CDR3 covers 19 residues. CDR3 sequence: CASSQEGSGGLHSYNEQFF. In DNA, the CDR3 is TGTGCCAGCAGCCAAGAAGGTAGCGGGGGGCTCCACTCCTACAATGAGCAGTTCTTC.

The chain employs TRBV11-2 and TRBJ1-1; TRBD1 matches at 7 bases. Germline V gene sequence: CDR1 SGHAT, CDR2 FQNNGV. V dropped 5 bases and J dropped 0; count of bases not matched to a gene: 3. The CDR3 is 14 amino acids. CDR3 loop: CASSQTGVNTEAFF. CDR3 coding DNA: TGTGCCAGCAGCCAAACAGGGGTGAACACTGAAGCTTTCTTT.

This clone was found once. This chain uses TRBV5-1 with TRBJ2-1, with 7 bases identical to TRBD1. V trimming: 4 bases; J trimming: 0 bases; junction bases outside the gene matches: 4. The germline V gene has CDR1 SGHRS and CDR2 YFSETQ. CDR3 length: 15 residues. CDR3 amino acids: CASSNGQASYNEQFF. The CDR3, as DNA: TGCGCCAGCAGCAATGGACAGGCCTCCTACAATGAGCAGTTCTTC.

This clone was detected only a few times. This chain links TRBV7-9 with TRBJ2-2; the D gene is possibly TRBD2 (8 bases). In germline, CDR1 is SEHNR, CDR2 FQNEAQ (reference sequence). The CDR3 spans 16 residues. The V end lost 10 bases, the J end lost 2 bases, and 20 bases lay between the germline ends. The CDR3 nucleotides read TGTGCCAACCTCGGGAGGGGACAGACAAACACCGGGGAGCTGTTTTTT. This translates into CANLGRGQTNTGELFF.

The chain employs TRBV7-2 and TRBJ1-5; D gene unclear. Germline CDR1 and CDR2: SGHTA and FQGNSA. The V end was cut by 5 bases, the J end by 4 bases, with 9 bases between. CDR3 length: 13 amino acids. The CDR3 nucleotides read TGTGCCAGCAGCCCAACCACTAATCAGCCCCAGCATTTT. Its translation: CASSPTTNQPQHF. Full variable domain (rest looked up from reference TRBV7-2 and TRBJ1-5): GAGVSQSPSNKVTEKGKDVELRCDPISGHTALYWYRQSLGQGLEFLIYFQGNSAPDKSGLPSDRFSAERTGGSVSTLTIQRTQQEDSAVYLCASSPTTNQPQHFGDGTRLSIL.

This chain connects TRBV20-1 to TRBJ2-5; tentatively, D is TRBD1 (6 bases). CDR3 length: 13 residues. Germline V lookup: CDR1 DFQATT, CDR2 SNEGSKA (reference sequence). V was pared by 3 bases and J by 5 bases, with 13 bases between. The CDR3 loop reads CSASWGHPETQYF. CDR3 bases: TGCAGTGCTAGTTGGGGACATCCTGAGACCCAGTACTTC.

The sample holds one count of this clone. This sequence joins TRBV6-5 and TRBJ1-1, with D hard to call. This CDR3 is 15 amino acids long. With 0 bases removed from V and 4 bases from J, the gap between germline ends came to 12 bases. Looked up from germline, CDR1 is MNHEY and CDR2 is SVGAGI. The CDR3 sequence is CASSYSSEGSTEAFF. CDR3 bases: TGTGCCAGCAGTTACTCGAGTGAGGGTTCCACTGAAGCTTTCTTT.

The chain couples TRBV19 to TRBJ1-2; D might be TRBD1 (5 bases). V lost 1 base, J lost 3 bases, and 9 bases lay in between. The CDR3 loop spans 14 amino acids. Germline V CDR1 and CDR2: LNHDA, SQIVND (reference sequence). The CDR3 protein is CASSIGGADYGYTF. The CDR3 region has the DNA TGTGCCAGTAGTATAGGGGGCGCCGACTATGGCTACACCTTC.

The J gene is TRBJ1-4, the V gene TRBV6-5; 8 bases match TRBD1. V trimming: 4 bases; J trimming: 5 bases; junction bases outside the gene matches: 6. Germline loops: CDR1 MNHEY, CDR2 SVGAGI. The CDR3 spans 15 residues. CDR3 region: CASSSSTGGNEKLFF. The CDR3 DNA sequence: TGTGCCAGCAGTTCGTCAACAGGGGGGAATGAAAAACTGTTTTTT.

This clone was observed a few times. The rearrangement joins TRBV2 to TRBJ2-5; D remains ambiguous. Deletions cut 7 bases from V and 5 bases from J, with 14 bases between. The CDR3 is made up of 13 amino acids. Germline V gene sequence: CDR1 SNHLY, CDR2 FYNNEI. The CDR3 spells CASKAPSLETQYF. DNA of the CDR3: TGTGCCAGCAAAGCCCCATCATTGGAGACCCAGTACTTC.

V gene TRBV3-1 (or the pseudogene TRBV3-2) combines with J gene TRBJ2-2, with no clear D. The CDR3 totals 14 residues. Trimming removed 0 bases at V and 6 bases at J, with 8 bases between. Germline V lookup: CDR1 LGHDT, CDR2 YNNKEL (reference sequence). The CDR3 DNA follows: TGTGCCAGCAGCCAAGAAGTTCGGGCCGGGGAGCTGTTTTTT. Protein product: CASSQEVRAGELFF.

V usage is TRBV19 and J usage is TRBJ1-4; D uncertain. Germline lookup yields CDR1 LNHDA and CDR2 SQIVND (reference sequence). V was shortened by 0 bases and J by 14 bases, with 10 bases between the two germline ends. The CDR3 contains 12 residues. The CDR3 is CASSIDRRGLFF. As DNA, the CDR3 is TGTGCCAGTAGTATAGATCGGAGAGGGCTGTTTTTT.

V gene TRBV7-9 combines with J gene TRBJ1-4; possibly TRBD1 for D (5 bases). The germline gives CDR1 SEHNR, CDR2 FQNEAQ (reference sequence). CDR3 length equals 16 residues. Trimming pared 5 bases from V and 3 bases from J, leaving 16 bases between. This CDR3 reads CASSLKTASPNEKLFF. The CDR3 bases are TGTGCCAGCAGCCTAAAGACAGCTTCTCCTAATGAAAAACTGTTTTTT.

The CDR3 protein is CAWSGGIEQYF. The CDR3 DNA is TGTGCCTGGAGCGGGGGGATCGAGCAGTACTTC. The chain has TRBV30 and TRBJ2-7; 7 nucleotides match TRBD2. Germline V CDR1 and CDR2: GTSNPN, SVGIG (reference sequence). The V gene end was trimmed by 3 bases and the J gene end by 6 bases; junction bases not matched to a gene: 2. The CDR3 extends over 11 amino acids.

The V call is TRBV5-1, the J call TRBJ2-1; 7 positions agree with TRBD2. The trim removed 5 bases at V and 2 bases at J, leaving 7 bases unmatched. Germline V CDR1 and CDR2: SGHRS, YFSETQ. The CDR3 loop spans 15 amino acids. The CDR3 region is CASSSYGGTYNEQFF. As DNA, the CDR3 is TGCGCCAGCAGTTCCTACGGGGGGACCTACAATGAGCAGTTCTTC.

The chain is built from TRBV28 and TRBJ2-1; 9 bases align to TRBD1. Germline assignment: CDR1 MDHEN and CDR2 SYDVKM. Trimming at V came to 4 bases and at J to 2 bases, leaving 3 bases not matched to a gene. CDR3 length: 15 amino acids. CDR3 DNA: TGTGCCAGCAGTTCGCGACAGGGGGCCTACAATGAGCAGTTCTTC. Its protein is CASSSRQGAYNEQFF.

The CDR3 nucleotides are TGCGCCAGCAGTCTCCGGACAGGGTGCACCGGGGAGCTGTTTTTT. Translating gives CASSLRTGCTGELFF. The rearrangement links TRBV10-1 to TRBJ2-2; 8 bases are shared with TRBD1. This CDR3 has 15 amino acids. J was trimmed by 4 bases and V by 5 bases; bases with no gene match: 6. Germline loops: CDR1 WNHNN, CDR2 SYGVQD (reference sequence).

This clone turned up a few times. The chain uses TRBV5-4 and TRBJ2-7; D is ambiguous. The V gene's germline CDR1 is SGHNT and CDR2 YYREEE (reference sequence). Deletions cut 2 bases from V and 3 bases from J, with 9 bases between. The CDR3 is 13 residues long. The DNA of the CDR3 is TGTGCCAGCAGCTTTTCTAGGAGCTACGAGCAGTACTTC. Protein product: CASSFSRSYEQYF.